Listed below are T cell receptor beta chains from one sample, sequenced in a study of cytomegalovirus exposure and HLA in healthy donors. Clones were sequenced by immunoSEQ multiplex PCR, and TCRdb holds only the in-frame ones, with some missing. The table lists fewer than 150,000 clones, 85% to 90% of them singletons, with approximately 6.4% in the top ten. Sequenced input: PBMCs. These receptors originate from a woman in her twenties or thirties in good health and CMV-seropositive. CDR3s include the opening cysteine and the closing phenylalanine or tryptophan. A D gene is named only where the DNA matches it firmly. Clone size is stated in some rows and not others, as once, few, many or a class when expanded.

len: 10
j_gene: TRBJ2-7
abundance: few
v_gene: TRBV6-6
d_gene: NA
CDR3aa: CASGGYEQYF
CDR3nt: TGTGCCAGCGGCGGATACGAGCAGTACTTC

len: 13
j_gene: TRBJ1-1
abundance: NA
v_gene: TRBV18
d_gene: NA
CDR3aa: CASSPNAGTEAFF
CDR3nt: TGTGCCAGCTCACCAAATGCGGGCACTGAAGCTTTCTTT

len: 16
j_gene: TRBJ1-4
abundance: once
v_gene: TRBV9
d_gene: TRBD1
CDR3aa: CASSPGTVSTNEKLFF
CDR3nt: TGTGCCAGCAGCCCCGGGACAGTCTCAACTAATGAAAAACTGTTTTTT

len: 13
j_gene: TRBJ2-1
abundance: NA
v_gene: TRBV7-3
d_gene: NA
CDR3aa: CASSENAWNEQFF
CDR3nt: TGTGCCAGCAGCGAGAATGCGTGGAATGAGCAGTTCTTC

len: 15
j_gene: TRBJ2-2
abundance: few
v_gene: TRBV2
d_gene: TRBD2
CDR3aa: CASSEALGGVGELFF
CDR3nt: TGTGCCAGCAGTGAAGCGCTTGGGGGGGTCGGGGAGCTGTTTTTT

len: 17
j_gene: TRBJ1-5
abundance: NA
v_gene: TRBV19
d_gene: TRBD1
CDR3aa: CASSIGVDRGSNQPQHF
CDR3nt: TGTGCCAGTAGTATAGGGGTTGACAGGGGGAGCAATCAGCCCCAGCATTTT

len: 12
j_gene: TRBJ1-4
abundance: NA
v_gene: TRBV30
d_gene: NA
CDR3aa: CAWRGPWRELFF
CDR3nt: TGTGCCTGGAGGGGGCCCTGGCGAGAACTGTTTTTT

len: 15
j_gene: TRBJ2-1
abundance: NA
v_gene: TRBV2
d_gene: TRBD1
CDR3aa: CASSQRDRVYNEQFF
CDR3nt: TGTGCCAGCAGCCAAAGGGACAGGGTTTACAATGAGCAGTTCTTC

len: 16
j_gene: TRBJ2-1
abundance: NA
v_gene: TRBV4-2
d_gene: TRBD2
CDR3aa: CASRQTSGISYNEQFF
CDR3nt: TGTGCCAGCAGGCAGACTAGCGGGATCTCCTACAATGAGCAGTTCTTC

len: 18
j_gene: TRBJ2-3
abundance: NA
v_gene: TRBV27
d_gene: TRBD2
CDR3aa: CASSLTGGRPTGTDTQYF
CDR3nt: TGTGCCAGCAGTTTAACGGGGGGTCGACCCACGGGCACAGATACGCAGTATTTT

len: 12
j_gene: TRBJ1-2
abundance: NA
v_gene: TRBV7-9
d_gene: NA
CDR3aa: CASSFQSEGYTF
CDR3nt: TGTGCCAGCAGCTTTCAGAGCGAAGGCTACACCTTC

len: 15
j_gene: TRBJ2-3
abundance: NA
v_gene: TRBV7-3
d_gene: NA
CDR3aa: CASSPTSSSTDTQYF
CDR3nt: TGTGCCAGCAGCCCGACTAGTTCTAGCACAGATACGCAGTATTTT

len: 17
j_gene: TRBJ2-1
abundance: NA
v_gene: TRBV28
d_gene: TRBD1
CDR3aa: CASRPGQGKGVYNEQFF
CDR3nt: TGTGCCAGCAGGCCGGGACAGGGTAAGGGAGTCTACAATGAGCAGTTCTTC

len: 15
j_gene: TRBJ1-5
abundance: NA
v_gene: TRBV11-2
d_gene: NA
CDR3aa: CASSNGGYSNQPQHF
CDR3nt: TGTGCCAGCAGCAACGGAGGGTATAGCAATCAGCCCCAGCATTTT

len: 13
j_gene: TRBJ1-1
abundance: NA
v_gene: TRBV30
d_gene: NA
CDR3aa: CAWSSRGSTEAFF
CDR3nt: TGTGCCTGGAGTAGTAGGGGGTCCACTGAAGCTTTCTTT

len: 12
j_gene: TRBJ2-7
abundance: NA
v_gene: TRBV30
d_gene: TRBD2
CDR3aa: CAWRFSGNEQYF
CDR3nt: TGTGCCTGGAGGTTTAGCGGGAACGAGCAGTACTTC

len: 15
j_gene: TRBJ2-5
abundance: NA
v_gene: TRBV5-1
d_gene: TRBD2
CDR3aa: CASSLALADQETQYF
CDR3nt: TGCGCCAGCAGCTTGGCCCTAGCGGACCAAGAGACCCAGTACTTC

len: 14
j_gene: TRBJ1-2
abundance: once
v_gene: TRBV7-9
d_gene: TRBD1
CDR3aa: CASLDSGQVSGYTF
CDR3nt: TGTGCCAGCTTAGACTCGGGACAGGTGTCCGGCTACACCTTC

len: 16
j_gene: TRBJ1-6
abundance: NA
v_gene: TRBV5-6
d_gene: TRBD1
CDR3aa: CASSLLDRGIDSPLHF
CDR3nt: TGTGCCAGCAGCTTACTAGACAGGGGCATCGATTCACCCCTCCACTTT

len: 14
j_gene: TRBJ1-1
abundance: few
v_gene: TRBV30
d_gene: TRBD1
CDR3aa: CAWSSGQGNTEAFF
CDR3nt: TGTGCCTGGAGCTCGGGACAGGGGAACACTGAAGCTTTCTTT

len: 15
j_gene: TRBJ2-7
abundance: NA
v_gene: TRBV11-2
d_gene: TRBD2
CDR3aa: CASSSRLAISYEQYF
CDR3nt: TGTGCCAGCAGCTCCCGACTAGCGATCTCCTACGAGCAGTACTTC

len: 17
j_gene: TRBJ1-5
abundance: medium-sized
v_gene: TRBV10-3
d_gene: TRBD1
CDR3aa: CAISEMQGAGGNQPQHF
CDR3nt: TGTGCCATCAGTGAGATGCAGGGGGCGGGGGGCAATCAGCCCCAGCATTTT

len: 13
j_gene: TRBJ1-2
abundance: NA
v_gene: TRBV28
d_gene: TRBD1
CDR3aa: CASSLPDRDGYTF
CDR3nt: TGTGCCAGCAGTTTGCCCGACAGGGATGGCTACACCTTC

len: 13
j_gene: TRBJ2-3
abundance: NA
v_gene: TRBV7-6
d_gene: NA
CDR3aa: CASSLGGAGTQYF
CDR3nt: TGTGCCAGCAGCTTAGGGGGAGCGGGTACGCAGTATTTT

len: 15
j_gene: TRBJ2-3
abundance: NA
v_gene: TRBV9
d_gene: NA
CDR3aa: CASSVEGRTQDTQYF
CDR3nt: TGTGCCAGCAGCGTAGAAGGGAGAACCCAAGATACGCAGTATTTT

len: 15
j_gene: TRBJ2-7
abundance: once
v_gene: TRBV21-1
d_gene: NA
CDR3aa: CASSKGWVRGYEQYF
CDR3nt: TGTGCCAGCAGCAAAGGATGGGTCAGGGGCTACGAGCAGTACTTC

len: 16
j_gene: TRBJ2-7
abundance: few
v_gene: TRBV27
d_gene: NA
CDR3aa: CASSPSWGTHSYEQYF
CDR3nt: TGTGCCAGCAGTCCCTCCTGGGGGACACACTCCTACGAGCAGTACTTC

len: 17
j_gene: TRBJ2-3
abundance: few
v_gene: TRBV28
d_gene: TRBD2
CDR3aa: CASSSAGAGGRTDTQYF
CDR3nt: TGTGCCAGCAGTTCTGCCGGAGCGGGAGGGAGGACAGATACGCAGTATTTT

len: 13
j_gene: TRBJ2-7
abundance: NA
v_gene: TRBV9
d_gene: NA
CDR3aa: CASSVGPSSEQYF
CDR3nt: TGTGCCAGCAGCGTAGGCCCTAGCAGCGAGCAGTACTTC

len: 13
j_gene: TRBJ2-5
abundance: NA
v_gene: TRBV29-1
d_gene: NA
CDR3aa: CSVVRLADETQYF
CDR3nt: TGCAGCGTTGTAAGGCTAGCTGACGAGACCCAGTACTTC

len: 14
j_gene: TRBJ2-7
abundance: NA
v_gene: TRBV19
d_gene: NA
CDR3aa: CAIGVGTPLYEQYF
CDR3nt: TGTGCCATTGGGGTCGGGACACCACTCTACGAGCAGTACTTC

len: 15
j_gene: TRBJ2-1
abundance: few
v_gene: TRBV7-9
d_gene: TRBD1
CDR3aa: CASSFGGAGGNEQFF
CDR3nt: TGTGCCAGCAGCTTTGGCGGGGCAGGGGGCAACGAGCAGTTCTTC

len: 13
j_gene: TRBJ1-1
abundance: NA
v_gene: TRBV7-9
d_gene: NA
CDR3aa: CSSSIDTNTEAFF
CDR3nt: TGTTCCAGCAGCATTGACACGAACACTGAAGCTTTCTTT

len: 16
j_gene: TRBJ2-7
abundance: NA
v_gene: TRBV19
d_gene: NA
CDR3aa: CASSNLLVGQTYEQYF
CDR3nt: TGTGCCAGTAGTAACTTGCTCGTTGGGCAAACCTACGAGCAGTACTTC

len: 16
j_gene: TRBJ1-1
abundance: NA
v_gene: TRBV28
d_gene: NA
CDR3aa: CASSLPRGTMNTEAFF
CDR3nt: TGTGCCAGCAGTCTCCCCCGCGGGACTATGAACACTGAAGCTTTCTTT

len: 13
j_gene: TRBJ1-1
abundance: NA
v_gene: TRBV27
d_gene: NA
CDR3aa: CASRKDSYTEAFF
CDR3nt: TGTGCCAGCAGAAAAGACAGCTACACTGAAGCTTTCTTT